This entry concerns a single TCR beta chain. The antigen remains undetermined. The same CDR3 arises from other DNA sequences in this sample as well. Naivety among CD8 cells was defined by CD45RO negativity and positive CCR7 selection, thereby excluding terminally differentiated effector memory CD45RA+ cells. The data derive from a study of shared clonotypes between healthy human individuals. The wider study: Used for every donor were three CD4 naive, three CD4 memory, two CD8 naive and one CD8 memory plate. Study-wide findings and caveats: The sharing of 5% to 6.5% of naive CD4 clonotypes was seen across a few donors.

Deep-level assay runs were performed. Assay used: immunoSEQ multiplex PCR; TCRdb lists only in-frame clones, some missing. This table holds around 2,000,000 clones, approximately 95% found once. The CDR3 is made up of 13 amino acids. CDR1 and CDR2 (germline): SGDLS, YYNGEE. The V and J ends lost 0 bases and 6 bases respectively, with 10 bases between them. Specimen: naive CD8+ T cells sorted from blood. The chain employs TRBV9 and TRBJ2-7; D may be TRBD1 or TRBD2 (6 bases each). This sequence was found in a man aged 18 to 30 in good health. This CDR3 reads CASSVGGGGEQYF. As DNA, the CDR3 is TGTGCCAGCAGCGTAGGTGGAGGGGGCGAGCAGTACTTC.